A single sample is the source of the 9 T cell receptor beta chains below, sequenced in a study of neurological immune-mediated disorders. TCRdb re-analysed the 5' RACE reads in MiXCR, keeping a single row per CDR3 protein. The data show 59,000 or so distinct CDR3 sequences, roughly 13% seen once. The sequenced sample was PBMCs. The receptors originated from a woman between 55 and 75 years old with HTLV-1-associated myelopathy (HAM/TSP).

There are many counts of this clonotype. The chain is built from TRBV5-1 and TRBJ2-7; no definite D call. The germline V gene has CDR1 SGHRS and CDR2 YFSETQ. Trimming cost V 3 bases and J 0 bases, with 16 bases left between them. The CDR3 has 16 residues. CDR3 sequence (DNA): TGCGCCAGCAGCTCCGCCAGACCAACACGCTCCTACGAGCAGTACTTC. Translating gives CASSSARPTRSYEQYF.

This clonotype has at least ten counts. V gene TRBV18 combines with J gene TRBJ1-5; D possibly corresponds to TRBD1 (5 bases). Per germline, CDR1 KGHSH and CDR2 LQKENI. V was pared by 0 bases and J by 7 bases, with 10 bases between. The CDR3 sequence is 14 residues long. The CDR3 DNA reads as TGTGCCAGCTCACCACCGGGGGAAGGGCAGCCCCAGCATTTT. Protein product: CASSPPGEGQPQHF.

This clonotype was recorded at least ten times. The CDR3 loop is CATSDPGTSRREQFF. CDR3 bases: TGTGCCACCAGTGACCCTGGGACATCCCGTAGGGAGCAGTTCTTC. This chain joins TRBV24-1 and TRBJ2-1; D is perhaps TRBD1 (6 bases). The V end lost 4 bases, the J end lost 10 bases, and 19 bases lay between the germline ends. The CDR3 has 15 residues. The germline V gene has CDR1 KGHDR and CDR2 SFDVKD.

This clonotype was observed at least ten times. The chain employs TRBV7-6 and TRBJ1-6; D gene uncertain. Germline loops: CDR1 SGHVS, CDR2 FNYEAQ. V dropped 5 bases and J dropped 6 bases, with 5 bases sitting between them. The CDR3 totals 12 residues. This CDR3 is CASSASNSPLHF. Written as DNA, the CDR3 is TGTGCCAGCAGCGCGAGTAATTCACCCCTCCACTTT.

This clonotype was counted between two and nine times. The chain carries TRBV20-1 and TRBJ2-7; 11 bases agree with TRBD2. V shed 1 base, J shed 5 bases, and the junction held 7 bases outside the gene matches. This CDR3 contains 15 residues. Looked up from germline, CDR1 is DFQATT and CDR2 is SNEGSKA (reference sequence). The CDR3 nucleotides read TGCAGTGCTAGAGTACTAGCGGGAGTGGACGACGAGCAGTACTTC. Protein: CSARVLAGVDDEQYF.

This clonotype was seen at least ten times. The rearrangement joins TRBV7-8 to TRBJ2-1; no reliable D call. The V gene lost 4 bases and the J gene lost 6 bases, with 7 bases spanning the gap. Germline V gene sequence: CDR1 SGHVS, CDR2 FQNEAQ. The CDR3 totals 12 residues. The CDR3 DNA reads TGTGCCAGCAGCTCCAGGACCAATGAGCAGTTCTTC. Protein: CASSSRTNEQFF.

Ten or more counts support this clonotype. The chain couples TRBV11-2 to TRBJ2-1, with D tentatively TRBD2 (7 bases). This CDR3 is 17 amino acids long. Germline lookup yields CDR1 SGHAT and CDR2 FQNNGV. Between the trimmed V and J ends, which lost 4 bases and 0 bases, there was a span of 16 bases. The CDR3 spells CASSSIRGASSYNEQFF. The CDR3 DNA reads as TGTGCCAGCAGCTCAATACGGGGGGCGAGCTCCTACAATGAGCAGTTCTTC.

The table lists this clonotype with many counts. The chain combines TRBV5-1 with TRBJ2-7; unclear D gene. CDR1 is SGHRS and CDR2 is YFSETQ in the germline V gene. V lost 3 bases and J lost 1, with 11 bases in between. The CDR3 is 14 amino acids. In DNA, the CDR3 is TGCGCCAGCAGCTCCCGAGGTGGATCCTACGAGCAGTACTTC. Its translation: CASSSRGGSYEQYF. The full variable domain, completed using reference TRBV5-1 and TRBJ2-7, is KAGVTQTPRYLIKTRGQQVTLSCSPISGHRSVSWYQQTPGQGLQFLFEYFSETQRNKGNFPGRFSGRQFSNSRSEMNVSTLELGDSALYLCASSSRGGSYEQYFGPGTRLTVT.

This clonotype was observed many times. The CDR3 here is CASSATSGLYEQYF. In DNA form, the CDR3 reads TGTGCCAGCAGCGCGACTAGCGGGCTGTACGAGCAGTACTTC. The rearrangement links TRBV7-2 to TRBJ2-7; 10 bases fit TRBD2. CDR3 length: 14 amino acids. The ends lost 5 bases at V and 4 bases at J; junction bases unmatched: 5. Germline V gives CDR1 SGHTA, CDR2 FQGNSA.